This T cell receptor (beta chain) was found in a study of blood T cell repertoires in COVID-19. Overall study: Sample material is recorded as cDNA or gDNA derived from T cells, B-cell-depleted T cells, or PBMCs.

This CDR3 has 17 amino acids. V was clipped by 0 bases and J by 7 bases; unmatched bases: 10. Germline V CDR1 and CDR2: KGHSH, LQKENI. Profiling relied on immunoSEQ multiplex PCR, and the TCRdb table lists in-frame clones only, not all of them. The table shows some 210,000 clones, with more than 85% occurring only once. The gene calls are TRBV18 and TRBJ2-1; 9 nucleotides agree with TRBD2. The specimen was peripheral blood. This receptor was obtained from a man in his 60s with COVID-19, enrolled during active disease. The chain's CDR3 is CASSPPSSGRRVNEQFF. CDR3 nucleotides: TGTGCCAGCTCACCACCGAGTAGCGGGAGACGGGTAAATGAGCAGTTCTTC.